This TCR beta chain was identified during a study of vaccination and CD4 T cells after COVID-19 (dated 2022 in TCRdb). About the study as a whole: Six males and four females were included in the convalescent cohort, with two Hispanic individuals, seven Caucasians, two Asians and one multiracial person represented. Participants received two doses of either the Pfizer-BioNTech BNT162b2 vaccine (n=8) or the Moderna mRNA-1273 vaccine (n=2). Post-COVID blood samples from convalescent patients were collected a median of 101 days after diagnosis, with a range of roughly 35 to 180 days. Post-vaccine blood samples were obtained a median of about 77 days after the second vaccine dose, with a range of about 13 to 241 days. Culture stimuli were overlapping spike peptide pools from SARS-CoV-2 and from the common cold coronaviruses HCoV-NL63, HCoV-OC43 and HCoV-229E. Control cultures used a CEFX viral epitope pool as positive control, an HIV-1 Nef peptide pool as negative control, or no peptide. The spike-specific CD4+ TCR repertoire was compared before and after mRNA vaccination in under 11 COVID-19 convalescent patients and a handful of infection-naive healthy vaccine recipients. The research as a whole found: In convalescent patients, a median 86.3% of post-vaccine SARS-CoV-2-reactive clones were detected only after vaccination, and vaccine-specific priming was suggested by this finding. In convalescent patients, nearly all vaccine-specific clones (304 of 307) were found to be mono-reactive for SARS-CoV-2 spike rather than cross-reactive with common cold coronaviruses. The study included relatively few convalescent patients and did not analyze early timepoints after natural infection. Although the median number of SARS-CoV-2-reactive clonotypes went up from roughly 22 after infection to around 39 after vaccination, the increase was not significant.

For this chain, trimming is 10 bases at the V end and 7 bases at the J end, and the number of junction bases without a gene match is 14. CDR1 ENHRY and CDR2 SYGVKD are derived from the germline V gene. The CDR3 goes from the cysteine to the phenylalanine over 15 residues. Only the CDR3 DNA is retained, 45 bases long and in frame from the first base. Libraries were built with PCR. At the Johns Hopkins FTIC core, DNA from the cultured CD4+ T cells underwent TCR sequencing with the Oncomine TCR Beta short-read assay. Genomic DNA was extracted from the cultured CD4+ T cells with the QIAamp micro DNA kit. Oncomine TCR Beta libraries from cultured CD4+ T cells were pooled with unique dual indexes and sequenced on an Illumina iSeq 100. Processing in the source paper ran as follows. Non-productive sequences were removed, and CDR3s that did not start with C, did not end with F or W, or were shorter than 7 amino acids were discarded. Antigen-specific clonotypes were identified using the MANAFEST web application through comparison of peptide-stimulated wells with reference and other culture wells. An FDR below 0.05, an odds ratio above 5, and a productive frequency above 0.1% in at least two of three replicate wells were required for clones to be considered positive. Clonotypes that were significantly expanded in both SARS-CoV-2 spike wells and at least one common cold coronavirus spike condition were defined as cross-reactive. Levenshtein distances (stringdist) and unrooted phylogenetic trees (ape) in R version 3.6.1 were used to assess CDR3 homology. TCRdb passed the public sequencing reads through fastp at Q25 and MiXCR, retaining productive beta sequences. Rows with one shared CDR3 protein collapse into an entry with the most common genes and DNA. Here the V and J calls rest on TCRdb's processing, not on the authors' analysis. This sample holds about 18,000 distinct CDR3 sequences; around 80% were observed only once. The ten largest clones add up to roughly 17% of the sample.

In regard to this clonotype: Its antigen is not yet known. Per-base quality was not reported, and no clone a single base away is much larger than it.

The treatment or condition label on this specimen signifies: roughly 10-day PBMC culture with coronavirus spike peptide pools or control peptides (ViraFEST assay). The study used the ViraFEST assay, which expanded antigen-specific T cells with peptide pools and then identified expanded clonotypes by TCR sequencing. Negative nucleocapsid antibody tests taken both before and after vaccination confirmed that the healthy vaccine recipients had no prior SARS-CoV-2 infection. Around 2 million PBMCs per well were cultured in IMDM with roughly 5% human AB serum and approximately 9.1 IU/ml IL-2, plus 10 ug/ml peptide pools. Half of the culture medium was replaced with fresh IL-2-containing medium on days 3 and 7. Once the cells had been in culture for 10 days, the EasySep CD4+ T cell isolation kit was used to isolate CD4+ T cells by negative selection. PBMCs were separated from whole blood using Ficoll-Paque Plus gradient centrifugation and then either used fresh or cryopreserved at -140C. In general, triplicate wells were set up for every culture condition.

This sequence was found in a human donor who received a COVID-19 vaccine. This receptor chain uses TRBV10-3 and TRBJ2-2; 8 nucleotides in the junction match TRBD1. Source: CD4+ T cells from blood, cultured in vitro, taken after SARS-CoV-2 vaccination. The DNA sequence is as follows: TGTGCCAACTCCCGGGACAGGTTCTGGGACGGGGAGCTGTTTTTT. Its amino acids are CANSRDRFWDGELFF.